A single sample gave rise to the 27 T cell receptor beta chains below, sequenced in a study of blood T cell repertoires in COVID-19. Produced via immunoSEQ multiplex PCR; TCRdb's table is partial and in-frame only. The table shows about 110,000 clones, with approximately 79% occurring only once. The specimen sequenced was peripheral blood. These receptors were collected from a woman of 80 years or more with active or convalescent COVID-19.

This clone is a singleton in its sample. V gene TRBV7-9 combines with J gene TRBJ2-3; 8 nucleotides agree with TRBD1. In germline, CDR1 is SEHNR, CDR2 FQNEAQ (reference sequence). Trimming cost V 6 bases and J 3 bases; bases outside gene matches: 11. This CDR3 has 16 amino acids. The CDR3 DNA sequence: TGTGCCAGCAGTAAAACAGGGGGGAGGTCTACAGATACGCAGTATTTT. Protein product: CASSKTGGRSTDTQYF.

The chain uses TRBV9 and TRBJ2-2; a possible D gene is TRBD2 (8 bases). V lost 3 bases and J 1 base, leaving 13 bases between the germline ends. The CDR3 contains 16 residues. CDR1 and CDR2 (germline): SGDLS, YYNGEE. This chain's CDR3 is CASSARGDRNTGELFF. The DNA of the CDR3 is TGTGCCAGCAGCGCGCGGGGGGACAGGAACACCGGGGAGCTGTTTTTT.

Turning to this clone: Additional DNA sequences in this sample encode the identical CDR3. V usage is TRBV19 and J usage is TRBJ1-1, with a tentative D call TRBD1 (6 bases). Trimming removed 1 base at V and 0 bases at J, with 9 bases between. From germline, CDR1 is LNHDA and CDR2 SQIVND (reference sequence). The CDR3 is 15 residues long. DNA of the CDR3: TGTGCCAGTAGTATAGTGCCAGGGGTGAACACTGAAGCTTTCTTT. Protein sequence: CASSIVPGVNTEAFF.

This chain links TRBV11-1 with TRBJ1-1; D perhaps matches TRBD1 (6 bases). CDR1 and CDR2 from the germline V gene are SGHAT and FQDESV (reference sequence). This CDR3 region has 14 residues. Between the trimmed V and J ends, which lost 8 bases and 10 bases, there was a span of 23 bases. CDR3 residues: CASRDYREPTRAFF. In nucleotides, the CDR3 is TGTGCCAGCCGCGACTACAGGGAACCAACGAGAGCTTTCTTT.

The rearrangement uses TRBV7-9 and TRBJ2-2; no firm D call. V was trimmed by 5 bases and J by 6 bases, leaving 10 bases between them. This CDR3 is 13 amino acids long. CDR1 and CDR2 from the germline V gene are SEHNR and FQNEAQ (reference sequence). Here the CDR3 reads CASSPSSPGELFF. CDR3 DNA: TGTGCCAGCAGCCCGTCTAGTCCCGGGGAGCTGTTTTTT. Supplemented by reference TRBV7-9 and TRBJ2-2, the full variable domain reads DTGVSQNPRHKITKRGQNVTFRCDPISEHNRLYWYRQTLGQGPEFLTYFQNEAQLEKSRLLSDRFSAERPKGSFSTLEIQRTEQGDSAMYLCASSPSSPGELFFGEGSRLTVL.

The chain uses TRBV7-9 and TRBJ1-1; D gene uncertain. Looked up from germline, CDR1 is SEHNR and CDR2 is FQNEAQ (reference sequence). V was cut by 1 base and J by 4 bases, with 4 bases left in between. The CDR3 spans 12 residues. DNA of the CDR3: TGTGCCAGCAGCTTAGGACTCACTGAAGCTTTCTTT. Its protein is CASSLGLTEAFF. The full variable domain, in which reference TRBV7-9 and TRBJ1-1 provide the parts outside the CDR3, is DTGVSQNPRHKITKRGQNVTFRCDPISEHNRLYWYRQTLGQGPEFLTYFQNEAQLEKSRLLSDRFSAERPKGSFSTLEIQRTEQGDSAMYLCASSLGLTEAFFGQGTRLTVV.

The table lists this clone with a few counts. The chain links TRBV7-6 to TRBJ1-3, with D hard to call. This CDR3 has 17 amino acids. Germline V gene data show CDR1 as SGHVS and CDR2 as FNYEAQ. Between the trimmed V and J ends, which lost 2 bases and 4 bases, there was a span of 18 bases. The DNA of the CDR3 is TGTGCCAGCAGCTTATTTGGAGGGTCAGCGAGAGGAAACACCATATATTTT. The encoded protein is CASSLFGGSARGNTIYF.

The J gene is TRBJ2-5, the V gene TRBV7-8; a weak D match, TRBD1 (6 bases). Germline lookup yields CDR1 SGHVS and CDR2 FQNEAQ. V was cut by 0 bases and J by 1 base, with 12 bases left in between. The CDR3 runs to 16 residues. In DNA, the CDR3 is TGTGCCAGCAGCTTAGCGTACAGGGTTTCCCAAGAGACCCAGTACTTC. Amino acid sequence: CASSLAYRVSQETQYF.

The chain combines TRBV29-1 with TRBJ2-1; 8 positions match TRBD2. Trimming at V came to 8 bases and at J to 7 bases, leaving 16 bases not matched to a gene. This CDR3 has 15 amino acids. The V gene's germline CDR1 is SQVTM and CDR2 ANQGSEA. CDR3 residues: CSTRGRTSSLNEQFF. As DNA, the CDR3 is TGCAGCACCCGGGGGAGGACTAGCTCCCTAAATGAGCAGTTCTTC.

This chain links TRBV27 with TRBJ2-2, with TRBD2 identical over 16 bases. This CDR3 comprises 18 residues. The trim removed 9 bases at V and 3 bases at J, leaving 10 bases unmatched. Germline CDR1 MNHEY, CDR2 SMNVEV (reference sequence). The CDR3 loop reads CARGPGLAGGEDTGELFF. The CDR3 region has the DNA TGTGCCAGGGGACCGGGACTAGCGGGAGGGGAGGACACCGGGGAGCTGTTTTTT.

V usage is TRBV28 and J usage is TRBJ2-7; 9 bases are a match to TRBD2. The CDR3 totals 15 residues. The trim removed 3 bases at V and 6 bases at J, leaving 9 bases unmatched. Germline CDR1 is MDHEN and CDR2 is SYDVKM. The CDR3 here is CASSLASGIRSEQYF. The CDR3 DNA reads TGTGCCAGCAGTTTGGCTAGCGGGATAAGAAGCGAGCAGTACTTC.

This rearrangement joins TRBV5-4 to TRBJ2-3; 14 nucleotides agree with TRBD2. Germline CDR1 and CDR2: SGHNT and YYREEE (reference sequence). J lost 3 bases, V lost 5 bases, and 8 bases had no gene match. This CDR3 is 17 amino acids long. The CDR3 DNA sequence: TGTGCCAGCAGACGGGGACTAGCGGGAGCTTTGACAGATACGCAGTATTTT. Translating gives CASRRGLAGALTDTQYF.

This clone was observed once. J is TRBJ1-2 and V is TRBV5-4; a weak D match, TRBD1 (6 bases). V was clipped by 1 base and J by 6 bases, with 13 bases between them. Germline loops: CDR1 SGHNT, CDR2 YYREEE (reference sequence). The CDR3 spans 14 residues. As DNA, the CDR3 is TGTGCCAGCAGCTTGACGGGCAGGGGAAATGGCTACACCTTC. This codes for CASSLTGRGNGYTF.

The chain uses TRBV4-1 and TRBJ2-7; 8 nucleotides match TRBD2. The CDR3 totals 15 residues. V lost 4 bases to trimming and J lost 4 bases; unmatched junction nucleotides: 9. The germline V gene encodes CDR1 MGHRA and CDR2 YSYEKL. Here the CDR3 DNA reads TGCGCCAGCAGCCGCCTGGGACTAGAAGGTTACGAGCAGTACTTC. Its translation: CASSRLGLEGYEQYF.

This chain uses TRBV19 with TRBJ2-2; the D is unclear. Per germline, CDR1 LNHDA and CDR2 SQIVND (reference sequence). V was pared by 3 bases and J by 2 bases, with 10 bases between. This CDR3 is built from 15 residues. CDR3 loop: CASSIARINTGELFF. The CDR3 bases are TGTGCCAGTAGTATCGCGAGGATTAACACCGGGGAGCTGTTTTTT.

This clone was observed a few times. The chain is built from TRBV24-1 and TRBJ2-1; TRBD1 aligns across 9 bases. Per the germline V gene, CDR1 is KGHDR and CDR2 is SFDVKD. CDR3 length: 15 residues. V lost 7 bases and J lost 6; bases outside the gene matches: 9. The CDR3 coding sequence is TGTGCCACCAGCCCAACAGGGGGCGTAACCAATGAGCAGTTCTTC. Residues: CATSPTGGVTNEQFF.

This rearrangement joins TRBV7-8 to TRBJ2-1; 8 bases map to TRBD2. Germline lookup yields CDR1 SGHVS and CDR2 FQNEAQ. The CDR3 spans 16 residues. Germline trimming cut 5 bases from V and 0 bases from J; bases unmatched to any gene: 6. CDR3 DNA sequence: TGTGCCAGCAGCACCTTTCTAGCGGGCTCCTACAATGAGCAGTTCTTC. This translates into CASSTFLAGSYNEQFF.

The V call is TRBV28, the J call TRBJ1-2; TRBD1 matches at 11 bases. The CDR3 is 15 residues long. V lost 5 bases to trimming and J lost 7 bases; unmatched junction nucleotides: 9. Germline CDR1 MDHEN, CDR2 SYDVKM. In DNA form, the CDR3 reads TGTGCCAGCAGTCCCGGACAGGGGGCTTATAGTGGCTACACCTTC. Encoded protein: CASSPGQGAYSGYTF.

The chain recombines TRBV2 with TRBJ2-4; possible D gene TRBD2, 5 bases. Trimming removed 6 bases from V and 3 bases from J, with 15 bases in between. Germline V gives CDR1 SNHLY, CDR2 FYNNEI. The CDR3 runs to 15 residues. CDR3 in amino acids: CASRSGSGGKNIQYF. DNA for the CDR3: TGTGCCAGCAGGTCGGGGTCCGGAGGCAAAAACATTCAGTACTTC.

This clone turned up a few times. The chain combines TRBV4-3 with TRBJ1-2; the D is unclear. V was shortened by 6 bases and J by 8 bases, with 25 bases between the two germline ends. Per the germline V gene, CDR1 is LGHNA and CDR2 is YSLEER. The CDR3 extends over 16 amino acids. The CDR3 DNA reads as TGCGCCAGCAGTCTCACAGCGGGAAGAGATCTCGGGGGCTACACCTTC. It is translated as CASSLTAGRDLGGYTF.

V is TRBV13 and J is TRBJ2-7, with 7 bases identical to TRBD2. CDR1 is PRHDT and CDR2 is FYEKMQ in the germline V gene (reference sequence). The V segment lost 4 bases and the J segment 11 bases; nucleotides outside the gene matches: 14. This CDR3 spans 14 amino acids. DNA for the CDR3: TGTGCCAGCAGCTGGAGGGAGGGCGCGTTTTGTAAGTACTTC. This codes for CASSWREGAFCKYF.

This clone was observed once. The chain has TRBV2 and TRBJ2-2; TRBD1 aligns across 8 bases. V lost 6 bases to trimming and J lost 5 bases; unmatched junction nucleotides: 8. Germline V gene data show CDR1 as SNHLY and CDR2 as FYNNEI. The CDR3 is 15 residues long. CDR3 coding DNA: TGTGCCAGCAGAAAAGGACAGGGTATAACCGGGGAGCTGTTTTTT. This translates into CASRKGQGITGELFF.

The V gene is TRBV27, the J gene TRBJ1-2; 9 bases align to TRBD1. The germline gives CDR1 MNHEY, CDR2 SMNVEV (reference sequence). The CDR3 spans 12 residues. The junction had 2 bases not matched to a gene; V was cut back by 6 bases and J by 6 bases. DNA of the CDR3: TGTGCCAGCAGCCGGACAGGGGATGGCTACACCTTC. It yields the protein CASSRTGDGYTF.

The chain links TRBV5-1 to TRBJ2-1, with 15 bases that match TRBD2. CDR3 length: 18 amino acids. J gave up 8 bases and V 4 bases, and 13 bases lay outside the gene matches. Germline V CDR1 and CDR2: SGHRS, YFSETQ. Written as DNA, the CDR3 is TGCGCCAGCAGCGCCCGGGTGGGACTAGCGGGAGGTAGGGATGAGCAGTTCTTC. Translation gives CASSARVGLAGGRDEQFF. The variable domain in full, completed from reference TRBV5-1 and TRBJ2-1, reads KAGVTQTPRYLIKTRGQQVTLSCSPISGHRSVSWYQQTPGQGLQFLFEYFSETQRNKGNFPGRFSGRQFSNSRSEMNVSTLELGDSALYLCASSARVGLAGGRDEQFFGPGTRLTVL.

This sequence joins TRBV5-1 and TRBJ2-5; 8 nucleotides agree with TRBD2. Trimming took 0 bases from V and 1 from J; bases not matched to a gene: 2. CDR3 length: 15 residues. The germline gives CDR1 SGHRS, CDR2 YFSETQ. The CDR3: CASSLGTSGQETQYF. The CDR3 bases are TGCGCCAGCAGCTTGGGAACTAGCGGCCAAGAGACCCAGTACTTC.

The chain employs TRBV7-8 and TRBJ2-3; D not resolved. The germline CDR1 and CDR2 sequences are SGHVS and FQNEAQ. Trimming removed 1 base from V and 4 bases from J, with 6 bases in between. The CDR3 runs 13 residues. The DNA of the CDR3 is TGTGCCAGCAGCTTAGATTTAGCAGATACGCAGTATTTT. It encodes CASSLDLADTQYF.

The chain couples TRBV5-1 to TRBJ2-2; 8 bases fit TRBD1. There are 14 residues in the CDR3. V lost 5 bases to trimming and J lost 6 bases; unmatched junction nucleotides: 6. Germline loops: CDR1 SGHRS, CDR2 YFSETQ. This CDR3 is CASRDRVMAGELFF. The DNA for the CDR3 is TGCGCCAGCAGGGACAGGGTGATGGCCGGGGAGCTGTTTTTT.